These T cell receptor beta chains were read from a single sample in a study of T cell repertoires in cytomegalovirus infection. Each CDR3 protein gets one entry after TCRdb re-called the reads with MiXCR. The repertoire holds roughly 570,000 distinct CDR3 sequences, with 35% to 50% as singletons. For these receptors, no antigen is known. The sequences come from cultured PBMCs, collected from culture after CMV antigen stimulation. The receptors were sampled from a human donor in good health (CMV status not recorded). Some clones in this sample may be carry-over from other donors' samples. The CDR3 runs from the conserved cysteine through the conserved F or W. Fields, in order: V gene, clone size, D gene, J gene, CDR3 DNA, CDR3 protein. D genes are given only for firm matches. For some rows the clone size is stated as once, few or many, or as a class when expanded; others skip it.

TRBV7-2	NA	TRBD1	TRBJ1-2	TGTGCCAGCAGCTCCGACAGGGGGTTTGTCTACACCTTC	CASSSDRGFVYTF
TRBV10-3	NA	NA	TRBJ1-2	TGTGCCATCAGTGAGTCGGACAGTTTTAACTATGGCTACAACTTC	CAISESDSFNYGYNF
TRBV28	NA	TRBD2	TRBJ2-3	TGTGCCAGCAGTTGGCTTAGCGGGGTCTCACAAGATACGCAGTATTTT	CASSWLSGVSQDTQYF
TRBV28	NA	NA	TRBJ1-2	TGTGCCAGCAGGCTCCCCCTCGGCGCCGCCGGGGGCTACACCTTC	CASRLPLGAAGGYTF
TRBV7-9	NA	NA	TRBJ1-1	TGTGCCAGCAGCATCGGGATGATCGGCACTGAAGCTTTCTTT	CASSIGMIGTEAFF
TRBV5-4	few	NA	TRBJ1-4	TGTGCCAGCAGCCCCCCGGGCGGCGTCTTGGAAAAACTGTTTTTT	CASSPPGGVLEKLFF
TRBV4-1	NA	NA	TRBJ1-1	TGCGCCAGCAGCCAAGGACGGGGGCGAGACACTGAAGCTTTCTTT	CASSQGRGRDTEAFF
TRBV7-9	few	NA	TRBJ2-7	TGTGCCAGCCGCGACGATGACCGGGGCAACGTAAGATTC	CASRDDDRGNVRF
TRBV6-6	few	TRBD2	TRBJ2-1	TGTGCCAGCACCGGAGCCCCCAGCGGGGCCTACAATGAGCAGTTCTTC	CASTGAPSGAYNEQFF
TRBV5-1	few	NA	TRBJ1-2	TGCGCCAGCAGCTCCCGAACTCCGCGCTATGGCTACACCTTC	CASSSRTPRYGYTF
TRBV29-1	few	TRBD1	TRBJ1-1	TGCAGCGTTGAGAAGGATAACAGGGGTTTTGGGGGGAACACTGAAGCTTTCTTT	CSVEKDNRGFGGNTEAFF
TRBV27	NA	TRBD2	TRBJ2-3	TGTGCCAGCAGTTTCTCGACTAGCGGAAGCACAGATACGCAGTATTTT	CASSFSTSGSTDTQYF
TRBV6-5	NA	NA	TRBJ2-7	TGTGCCAGCAGGCGAGGGTCCAACAACGAGCAGTACTTC	CASRRGSNNEQYF
TRBV4-1	NA	NA	TRBJ2-1	TGCGCCAGCAGCCAAGAATTTGCACTCACCTACAATGAGCAGTTCTTC	CASSQEFALTYNEQFF
TRBV11-2	NA	TRBD2	TRBJ2-2	TGTGCCAGCAGCTTACGTCCGGGGACTAGCGCCGGGGAGCTGTTTTTT	CASSLRPGTSAGELFF
TRBV19	few	NA	TRBJ1-1	TGTGCCAGTAGAACAGGTATCACTGAAGCTTTCTTT	CASRTGITEAFF
TRBV5-4	NA	NA	TRBJ1-1	TGTGCCAGCAGCCAGACACAATCGGACACTGAAGCTTTCTTT	CASSQTQSDTEAFF
TRBV15	NA	TRBD2	TRBJ2-1	TGTGCCACCAGCTCCCAGCGGGGGGGCAGGAATGAGCAGTTCTTC	CATSSQRGGRNEQFF
TRBV15	NA	NA	TRBJ2-1	TGTGCCACCAGCAGAGTTCCTCTATTTGGGCAGTTCTTC	CATSRVPLFGQFF
TRBV4-3	once	TRBD2	TRBJ2-4	TGCGCCAGCAGCCAAGATCGAATAGCGGGAGTGAACATTCAGTACTTC	CASSQDRIAGVNIQYF
TRBV27	NA	NA	TRBJ1-3	TGTGCCAGCAAGGGTTCGGGGGACTCTGGAAACACCATATATTTT	CASKGSGDSGNTIYF
TRBV4-1	NA	NA	TRBJ2-1	TGCGCCAGCAGCCAAGAAGCAAGGGCCACTAGGAGCGGCCATTACAATGAGCAGTTCTTC	CASSQEARATRSGHYNEQFF
TRBV7-9	NA	NA	TRBJ2-7	TGTGCCAGCAGCCCCGAGCTAGCGGGACAGGGTGAGCAGTACTTC	CASSPELAGQGEQYF
TRBV7-6	few	NA	TRBJ2-2	TGTGCCAGCAGGTCGACTAGTTTCACCGGGGAGCTGTTTTTT	CASRSTSFTGELFF
TRBV10-3	NA	TRBD2	TRBJ2-3	TGTGCCATCAGGGGGGAGGGAGGAGATACGCAGTATTTT	CAIRGEGGDTQYF
TRBV4-1	NA	NA	TRBJ2-2	TGCGCCAGCAGCCGTTACCCCGGGGAGCTGTTTTTT	CASSRYPGELFF
TRBV7-8	few	TRBD1	TRBJ2-3	TGTGCCAGCAGCTTCCCTCGGGACAGGGCGGCGGCAGATACGCAGTATTTT	CASSFPRDRAAADTQYF
TRBV5-1	NA	NA	TRBJ2-1	TGCGCCAGCAGCCCCACTAGGGGGGAGTCAAATGAGCAGTTCTTC	CASSPTRGESNEQFF
TRBV12-3/TRBV12-4	NA	NA	TRBJ2-7	TGTGCCAGCAGTTTATGGGGCGGGCGCTCCTACGAGCAGTACTTC	CASSLWGGRSYEQYF
TRBV6-1	NA	TRBD2	TRBJ2-7	TGTGCCAGCAGTCCGACTAGCGGGACGTCCTACGAGCAGTACTTC	CASSPTSGTSYEQYF
TRBV6-6	few	NA	TRBJ1-5	TGTGCCAGCAGTCCCCTGCTTAGGCCCCAGCATTTT	CASSPLLRPQHF
TRBV7-2	many	TRBD1	TRBJ2-3	TGTGCCAGCAGCGGCCGGGCGGACAGGGGTTTTCTGATCACAGATACGCAGTATTTT	CASSGRADRGFLITDTQYF
TRBV27	NA	TRBD1	TRBJ2-2	TGTGCCAGCAGGCGGGACAGGGGGTTCACCGGGGAGCTGTTTTTT	CASRRDRGFTGELFF
TRBV10-3	NA	NA	TRBJ2-2	TGTGCCATCGGGCTAGCCCCCGGGGAGCTGTTTTTT	CAIGLAPGELFF
TRBV6-6	NA	NA	TRBJ1-2	TGTGCCAGCAGTTACTCCGGGGGATATGGCTACACCTTC	CASSYSGGYGYTF
TRBV7-2	NA	NA	TRBJ2-7	TGTGCCACCCGCCCCGGTTTCGGATACGAGCAGTACTTC	CATRPGFGYEQYF
TRBV7-9	NA	NA	TRBJ2-1	TGTGCCAGCAGCTCCGCGCGGGCCCGGCCATACGAGCAGTTCTTC	CASSSARARPYEQFF
TRBV7-4	NA	NA	TRBJ2-1	TGTGCCAGCAGCTTTACGGGGTCTTATGGTAATGAGCAGTTCTTC	CASSFTGSYGNEQFF
TRBV19	few	NA	TRBJ1-5	TGTGCCAGTAGTATGGGGCCCAGAGTGGGTCAGCCCCAGCATTTT	CASSMGPRVGQPQHF
TRBV10-3	NA	NA	TRBJ2-3	TGTGCCATCAGTCCGGGACAAAAAGATACGCAGTATTTT	CAISPGQKDTQYF
TRBV27	NA	NA	TRBJ2-2	TGTGCCAGCAGTCCACAGACAGCCGCGAACACCGGGGAGCTGTTTTTT	CASSPQTAANTGELFF
TRBV7-2	few	NA	TRBJ2-5	TGTGCCAGCAGCTTAGGCCGGCCGGAGACCCAGTACTTC	CASSLGRPETQYF
TRBV18	few	TRBD1	TRBJ1-1	TGTGCCAGCTCCCCGACAGGGAGAACTGAAGCTTTCTTT	CASSPTGRTEAFF
TRBV18	once	NA	TRBJ2-5	TGTGCCAGCTCACCACAATACTACACCCAAGAGACCCAGTACTTC	CASSPQYYTQETQYF
TRBV4-1	few	TRBD2	TRBJ2-3	TGCGCCAGCGGTCGGAGCGGGGGGGAAGGAGATACGCAGTATTTT	CASGRSGGEGDTQYF
TRBV6-5	NA	NA	TRBJ1-6	TGTGCCAGCAGTAAAACGGGACAAAATTCACCCCTCCACTTT	CASSKTGQNSPLHF
TRBV20-1	NA	NA	TRBJ2-3	TGCAGTGCCCCCGTCGGTGCGCGCACAGATACGCAGTATTTT	CSAPVGARTDTQYF
TRBV6-2/TRBV6-3	NA	TRBD1	TRBJ2-7	TGTGCCAGCACTACGTGGGGACAGGCCTCCTACGAGCAGTACTTC	CASTTWGQASYEQYF
TRBV19	NA	NA	TRBJ1-5	TGTGCCAGTAGTGTGGGACACCACAATCAGCCCCAGCATTTT	CASSVGHHNQPQHF
TRBV14	NA	NA	TRBJ2-2	TGTGCCAGCAGCCAAGGAGTCCATAGCGGGGAGCTGTTTTTT	CASSQGVHSGELFF
TRBV7-6	few	TRBD2	TRBJ2-1	TGTGCCAGCAGCGGGGCGGAAGGACTAGCGGGGGGCGGTAGAAATTACAATGAGCAGTTCTTC	CASSGAEGLAGGGRNYNEQFF
TRBV12-3/TRBV12-4	NA	TRBD1	TRBJ2-1	TGTGCCAGCTATGAAGCCGGGACAGGGGGCGGTGAGCAGTTCTTC	CASYEAGTGGGEQFF
TRBV4-1	few	TRBD2	TRBJ2-3	TGCGCCAGCAGCCGCCAGGGACTAGCGGGGGGCACAGATACGCAGTATTTT	CASSRQGLAGGTDTQYF
TRBV6-1	few	NA	TRBJ1-5	TGTGCCAGCAGAGCACGGGGGGAAGGTCAGCCCCAGCATTTT	CASRARGEGQPQHF
TRBV10-3	NA	NA	TRBJ1-1	TGTGCCATCAGTGAGTCGGAGGTTGTCGCTGAAGCTTTCTTT	CAISESEVVAEAFF
TRBV28	NA	TRBD1	TRBJ2-7	TGTGCCAGCAGTTTTACGGACAGGGACTACGAGCAGTACTTC	CASSFTDRDYEQYF
TRBV7-9	few	TRBD2	TRBJ2-1	TGTGCCAGCAGCTCCCGTATTACTAGCGGGGGCCCCAATAACTACAATGAGCAGTTCTTC	CASSSRITSGGPNNYNEQFF
TRBV7-2	NA	NA	TRBJ2-1	TGTGCCAGCAGCTTAGGAGAAAGGTATGAGCAGTTCTTC	CASSLGERYEQFF
TRBV10-3	few	NA	TRBJ2-5	TGTGCCACCGGAGATATGACCGAGGGCGCAGGGCAAGAGACCCAGTACTTC	CATGDMTEGAGQETQYF